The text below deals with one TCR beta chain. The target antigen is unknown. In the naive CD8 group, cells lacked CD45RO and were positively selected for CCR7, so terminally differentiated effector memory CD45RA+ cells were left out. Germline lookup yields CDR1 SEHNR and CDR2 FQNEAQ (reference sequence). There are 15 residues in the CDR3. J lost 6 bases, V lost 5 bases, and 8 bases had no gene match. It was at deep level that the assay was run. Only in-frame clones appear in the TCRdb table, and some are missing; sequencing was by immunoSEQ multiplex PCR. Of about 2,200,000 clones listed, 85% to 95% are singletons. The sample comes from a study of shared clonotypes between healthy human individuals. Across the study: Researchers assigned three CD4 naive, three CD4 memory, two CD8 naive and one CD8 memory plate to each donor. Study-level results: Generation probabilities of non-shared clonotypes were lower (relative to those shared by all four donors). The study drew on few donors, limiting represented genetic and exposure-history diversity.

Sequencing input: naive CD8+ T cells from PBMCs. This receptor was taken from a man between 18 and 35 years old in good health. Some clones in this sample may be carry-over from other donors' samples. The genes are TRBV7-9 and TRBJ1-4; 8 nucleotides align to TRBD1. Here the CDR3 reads CASSPPGQEYEKLFF. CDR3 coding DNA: TGTGCCAGCAGCCCTCCGGGACAGGAGTATGAAAAACTGTTTTTT.